These 14 T cell receptor beta chains originate from one sample sequenced in a study of cytomegalovirus exposure and HLA in healthy donors. Primers for the PCR totalled 60 Vbeta and 13 Jbeta. Profiling relied on immunoSEQ multiplex PCR, and the TCRdb table lists in-frame clones only, not all of them. The sample consists of 130,000 or so clones, around 66% of them appearing once. The specimen sequenced was PBMCs. Receptor source: a man aged 18 to 30 in good health and CMV-seronegative.

This chain uses TRBV5-1 with TRBJ2-2; D may be TRBD1 (6 bases). Germline V gene lookup returns CDR1 SGHRS and CDR2 YFSETQ. V lost 6 bases, J lost 0 bases, and 12 bases lay in between. This CDR3 spans 15 amino acids. In DNA, the CDR3 is TGCGCCAGCATAACCGGGACACCGAACACCGGGGAGCTGTTTTTT. It is translated as CASITGTPNTGELFF.

The chain joins TRBV7-2 to TRBJ2-7, with 7 nucleotides matching TRBD1. CDR1 is SGHTA and CDR2 is FQGNSA in the germline V gene. V gave up 1 base and J gave up 4 bases; unmatched junction bases: 7. This CDR3 is 15 amino acids long. The CDR3 here is CASSLVGRGSYEQYF. CDR3 nucleotide sequence: TGTGCCAGCAGCTTAGTTGGCAGGGGGTCTTACGAGCAGTACTTC.

CDR3 DNA sequence: TGTGCCAGTAGTATTTCGGCGGTCGCGGAGACCCAGTACTTC. Encoded protein: CASSISAVAETQYF. V gene TRBV19 combines with J gene TRBJ2-5, with D unresolved. V gave up 3 bases and J gave up 5 bases, with 13 bases separating them. This CDR3 region has 14 residues. Germline lookup yields CDR1 LNHDA and CDR2 SQIVND (reference sequence).

The V call is TRBV20-1, the J call TRBJ1-1, with D perhaps matching TRBD1 (6 bases). Trimming left V 6 bases short and J 10 bases short, with 12 bases between. The CDR3 runs 10 residues. Germline CDR1 and CDR2: DFQATT and SNEGSKA (reference sequence). The CDR3 DNA follows: TGCAGTGCCCCACAGGGCTTAGCTTTCTTT. The encoded protein is CSAPQGLAFF.

The chain couples TRBV7-2 to TRBJ2-1; D is possibly TRBD1 (5 bases). The germline gives CDR1 SGHTA, CDR2 FQGNSA. The CDR3 extends over 12 amino acids. The V end was cut by 7 bases, the J end by 4 bases, with 8 bases between. This chain's CDR3 is CASTQGYNEQFF. The CDR3 DNA reads TGTGCCAGCACCCAGGGTTACAATGAGCAGTTCTTC. The complete variable domain, with remaining parts taken from reference TRBV7-2 and TRBJ2-1, reads GAGVSQSPSNKVTEKGKDVELRCDPISGHTALYWYRQSLGQGLEFLIYFQGNSAPDKSGLPSDRFSAERTGGSVSTLTIQRTQQEDSAVYLCASTQGYNEQFFGPGTRLTVL.

V and J are TRBV30 and TRBJ1-1; TRBD1 aligns across 7 bases. The germline V gene encodes CDR1 GTSNPN and CDR2 SVGIG (reference sequence). The junction had 5 bases not matched to a gene; V was cut back by 0 bases and J by 4 bases. This CDR3 region has 14 residues. Here the CDR3 DNA reads TGTGCCTGGAGTGTTGGACAGGCTGGCACTGAAGCTTTCTTT. Amino acid sequence: CAWSVGQAGTEAFF.

The rearrangement links TRBV5-6 to TRBJ2-3; D is unclear. This CDR3 is built from 14 residues. Trimming stripped 3 bases from V and 6 bases from J, with 14 bases between. Germline V gene lookup returns CDR1 SGHDT and CDR2 YYEEEE. For the CDR3, the DNA is TGTGCCAGCAGCTCACTCCCTATACCGGATACGCAGTATTTT. It specifies CASSSLPIPDTQYF.

This clone was counted between two and nine times. The chain has TRBV21-1 and TRBJ2-2; TRBD1 is taken as the D call from the table, unchecked against the DNA. TRBV21-1 is a documented pseudogene. This CDR3 contains 15 residues. The CDR3 sequence is CASSLGQGGTGELFF. DNA for the CDR3: TGTGCCAGCAGCCTTGGACAGGGGGGCACCGGGGAGCTGTTTTTT.

This sequence joins TRBV10-2 and TRBJ2-1; the D gene is possibly TRBD2 (5 bases). V lost 4 bases, J lost 2 bases, and 15 bases lay in between. Germline CDR1 is WSHSY and CDR2 is SAAADI. There are 16 residues in the CDR3. CDR3 bases: TGCGCCAGCAGTGCTAGGAGAGCGGAGACCTACAATGAGCAGTTCTTC. It yields the protein CASSARRAETYNEQFF.

The chain has TRBV19 and TRBJ1-5; the D gene is possibly TRBD1 (5 bases). This CDR3 comprises 16 residues. From germline, CDR1 is LNHDA and CDR2 SQIVND (reference sequence). The ends were cut back, 3 bases at V and 2 bases at J, with 14 bases in the middle. CDR3 nucleotides: TGTGCCAGTAGTATGGGGGTAGGAGGGGGCAATCAGCCCCAGCATTTT. Translation gives CASSMGVGGGNQPQHF.

The rearrangement links TRBV5-1 to TRBJ1-5; D gene unclear. The CDR3 sequence is 16 residues long. V was cut by 4 bases and J by 0 bases, with 14 bases left in between. Germline V gene data show CDR1 as SGHRS and CDR2 as YFSETQ. CDR3 DNA: TGCGCCAGCAGCCCTGGAGAGTTTGGTAGCAATCAGCCCCAGCATTTT. This codes for CASSPGEFGSNQPQHF. The whole variable domain, remainder taken from reference TRBV5-1 and TRBJ1-5, is KAGVTQTPRYLIKTRGQQVTLSCSPISGHRSVSWYQQTPGQGLQFLFEYFSETQRNKGNFPGRFSGRQFSNSRSEMNVSTLELGDSALYLCASSPGEFGSNQPQHFGDGTRLSIL.

The rearrangement joins TRBV9 to TRBJ2-6; D perhaps matches TRBD2 (5 bases). The ends were cut back, 2 bases at V and 0 bases at J, with 6 bases in the middle. The CDR3 spans 15 residues. Looked up from germline, CDR1 is SGDLS and CDR2 is YYNGEE. CDR3 region: CASSVGVSGANVLTF. CDR3 coding DNA: TGTGCCAGCAGCGTGGGAGTCTCTGGGGCCAACGTCCTGACTTTC.

This rearrangement joins TRBV7-9 to TRBJ2-6; a possible D gene is TRBD2 (6 bases). There are 18 residues in the CDR3. The germline V gene encodes CDR1 SEHNR and CDR2 FQNEAQ (reference sequence). V lost 3 bases and J 0 bases, leaving 15 bases between the germline ends. CDR3 in DNA: TGTGCCAGCAGCTTGTTCATTGGAGGGGCCTCTGGGGCCAACGTCCTGACTTTC. Translating it yields CASSLFIGGASGANVLTF. Drawing the rest from reference TRBV7-9 and TRBJ2-6, the complete variable domain is DTGVSQNPRHKITKRGQNVTFRCDPISEHNRLYWYRQTLGQGPEFLTYFQNEAQLEKSRLLSDRFSAERPKGSFSTLEIQRTEQGDSAMYLCASSLFIGGASGANVLTFGAGSRLTVL.

The rearrangement joins TRBV11-2 to TRBJ2-1; perhaps TRBD2 as D (5 bases). V was pared by 0 bases and J by 7 bases, with 7 bases between. The germline CDR1 and CDR2 sequences are SGHAT and FQNNGV. The CDR3 has 13 amino acids. Here the CDR3 reads CASSLDGENEQFF. DNA for the CDR3: TGTGCCAGCAGCTTAGACGGGGAGAATGAGCAGTTCTTC.